A selection of T cell receptor beta chains follows, all from one sample in a study of shared clonotypes between healthy human individuals. The assay was immunoSEQ multiplex PCR, and TCRdb's table has in-frame clones only and misses some. The table lists millions of clones, approximately 95% of them singletons. The sample taken for sequencing was naive CD8+ T cells sorted from blood. These receptors originate from a young man in good health. Both conserved end residues are part of each CDR3. D genes are given only for firm matches. Clone size is stated in some rows and not others, as once, few, many or a class when expanded.

abundance	v_gene	d_gene	j_gene	CDR3aa	CDR3nt
-	TRBV13	-	TRBJ2-1	CASSLAQGGSYNEQFF	TGTGCCAGCAGCTTAGCCCAAGGTGGGTCCTACAATGAGCAGTTCTTC
-	TRBV6-5	TRBD2	TRBJ2-1	CASSPAGVSYNEQFF	TGTGCCAGCAGTCCAGCGGGAGTCTCCTACAATGAGCAGTTCTTC
-	TRBV7-9	-	TRBJ2-7	CASSPGAGAFYEQYF	TGTGCCAGCAGTCCAGGGGCGGGGGCCTTCTACGAGCAGTACTTC
once	TRBV7-9	-	TRBJ2-2	CASSLEVVGGPANTGELFF	TGTGCCAGCAGCTTAGAGGTTGTCGGCGGGCCCGCGAACACCGGGGAGCTGTTTTTT
-	TRBV6-6	-	TRBJ2-3	CASLTGTDTQYF	TGTGCCAGCCTAACCGGCACAGATACGCAGTATTTT
-	TRBV27	-	TRBJ2-7	CASSPATVSYEQYF	TGTGCCAGCAGTCCCGCGACAGTCTCCTACGAGCAGTACTTC
once	TRBV5-1	-	TRBJ2-5	CASSLFAGIGETQYF	TGCGCCAGCAGCTTGTTTGCGGGTATAGGGGAGACCCAGTACTTC
-	TRBV11-2	-	TRBJ2-1	CASSLEGSRGYNEQFF	TGTGCCAGCAGCTTAGAGGGAAGTCGGGGTTACAATGAGCAGTTCTTC
-	TRBV29-1	TRBD2	TRBJ2-3	CSVLISGGNTDTQYF	TGCAGCGTTTTGATTAGCGGGGGAAACACAGATACGCAGTATTTT
-	TRBV9	TRBD1	TRBJ2-7	CASGSGTAPYEQYF	TGTGCCAGCGGATCCGGGACAGCACCCTACGAGCAGTACTTC
-	TRBV7-6	-	TRBJ1-4	CASSLTTGSEKLFF	TGTGCCAGCAGCTTAACGACAGGCAGCGAAAAACTGTTTTTT
-	TRBV19	TRBD1	TRBJ2-7	CASSPHRDSYEQYF	TGTGCCAGTAGTCCCCACCGGGACAGCTACGAGCAGTACTTC
-	TRBV11-3	-	TRBJ1-1	CASSLDGAFF	TGTGCCAGCAGCTTAGATGGCGCTTTCTTT
-	TRBV19	-	TRBJ2-7	CASSMAPAYEQYF	TGTGCCAGTAGTATGGCCCCCGCCTACGAGCAGTACTTC
-	TRBV4-1	-	TRBJ1-1	CASSPAVVDTEAFF	TGCGCCAGCAGCCCAGCGGTGGTGGACACTGAAGCTTTCTTT
few	TRBV30	-	TRBJ2-5	CAWSVLGETQYF	TGTGCCTGGAGCGTCCTCGGAGAGACCCAGTACTTC
-	TRBV5-4	-	TRBJ2-7	CASSLSQGSNYEQYF	TGTGCCAGCAGCTTGTCACAGGGCTCCAACTACGAGCAGTACTTC
-	TRBV6-5	-	TRBJ2-5	CASSYTGTQETQYF	TGTGCCAGCAGTTACACGGGTACCCAAGAGACCCAGTACTTC
-	TRBV6-5	-	TRBJ1-1	CASSYSTGLNTEAFF	TGTGCCAGCAGTTACTCAACAGGCCTGAACACTGAAGCTTTCTTT
-	TRBV6-5	TRBD2	TRBJ2-5	CASSPGTNQETQYF	TGTGCCAGCAGTCCCGGGACTAACCAAGAGACCCAGTACTTC
-	TRBV4-1	TRBD1	TRBJ1-6	CASSQPDRGPYNSPLHF	TGCGCCAGCAGCCAACCCGACAGGGGCCCCTATAATTCACCCCTCCACTTT
-	TRBV4-3	-	TRBJ1-2	CASSQDRDPAPYGYTF	TGCGCCAGCAGCCAAGATCGTGACCCAGCTCCTTATGGCTACACCTTC